Presented here are 3 T cell receptor beta chains from one specimen sequenced in a study of T cell repertoires in cytomegalovirus infection. These receptors are not linked to any known antigen. MiXCR, applied by TCRdb to the reads, yields one record per CDR3 protein. The data contain some 920,000 distinct CDR3 sequences, around a third of them singletons. This specimen consisted of cultured CD8+ T cells from PBMCs, obtained from culture after CMV antigen stimulation. Receptor source: a human donor in good health (CMV status not recorded). Some clones in this sample may be carry-over from other donors' samples.

There are many counts of this clonotype. The rearrangement uses TRBV27 and TRBJ2-3; D gene uncertain. The CDR3 spans 12 residues. Germline values: CDR1 MNHEY, CDR2 SMNVEV (reference sequence). Trimming removed 6 bases at V and 0 bases at J, with 4 bases between. CDR3 region: CASSYSTDTQYF. Here the CDR3 DNA reads TGTGCCAGCAGCTACAGCACAGATACGCAGTATTTT.

This clonotype has more than one count but fewer than ten. The CDR3 region has the DNA TGTGCCATCAGTGTCGGGGGCCCTGAAGCTTTCTTT. It specifies CAISVGGPEAFF. The chain recombines TRBV10-3 with TRBJ1-1; tentatively, D is TRBD1 (6 bases). CDR1 is ENHRY, CDR2 SYGVKD, per germline. Trimming cost V 4 bases and J 6 bases, with 9 bases left between them. This CDR3 region has 12 residues.

This clonotype was seen repeatedly, ten times or more. The chain couples TRBV27 to TRBJ1-2, with unresolved D. V was pared by 5 bases and J by 6 bases, with 13 bases between. Germline CDR1 is MNHEY and CDR2 is SMNVEV (reference sequence). CDR3 length: 13 residues. CDR3 nucleotide sequence: TGTGCCAGCAGTCCCCCCAGGACGGATGGCTACACCTTC. It encodes CASSPPRTDGYTF.